The rows below give T cell receptor beta chains drawn from one sample of a study of control samples from healthy donors and cancer patients. The assay was immunoSEQ multiplex PCR, and TCRdb's table has in-frame clones only and misses some. The table records tens of thousands of clones, roughly 82% of them present only once. The sequenced sample was PBMCs. The receptors originated from a woman in her forties or fifties with lung cancer. CDR3s include the opening cysteine and the closing phenylalanine or tryptophan. The order of the fields is J gene, D gene, V gene, clone size, CDR3 DNA, CDR3 protein. The D gene is left open where the match is weak. Some rows have no size entry. The others give once, few or many, or a class for an expanded clone.

>TRBJ1-3|-|TRBV2|-
TGTGCCAGCAGTGAATTCTGGGCCCCAGGGGACACCATATATTTT
CASSEFWAPGDTIYF
>TRBJ1-5|TRBD1|TRBV28|once
TGTGCCAGCACAAGGGGGCGGCAGCCCCAGCATTTT
CASTRGRQPQHF
>TRBJ1-1|-|TRBV7-3|-
TGTGCCAGCAGCTTAACGGGGCAGCTGAACACTGAAGCTTTCTTT
CASSLTGQLNTEAFF
>TRBJ1-3|-|TRBV15|once
TGTGCCACCAGTCAGGGGACACACTCTGGAAACACCATATATTTT
CATSQGTHSGNTIYF
>TRBJ1-4|TRBD1|TRBV7-9|-
TGTGCCAGCAGTCAAAATACAGGGGTCGATGAAAAACTGTTTTTT
CASSQNTGVDEKLFF
>TRBJ2-7|-|TRBV9|-
TGTGCCAGCAGCGTAGGGGAGGGACAGCCAACCTACGAGCAGTACTTC
CASSVGEGQPTYEQYF
>TRBJ2-7|-|TRBV9|-
TGTGCCAGCAGCTCCGGGGAGGGGGACGACGAGCAGTACTTC
CASSSGEGDDEQYF
>TRBJ1-2|-|TRBV29-1|-
TGCAGCGTAGGTGGGCAGGGATATGGCTACACCTTC
CSVGGQGYGYTF
>TRBJ1-1|TRBD1|TRBV7-9|-
TGTGCCAGCAGCTTATCGACAGGGACGGTCACTGAAGCTTTCTTT
CASSLSTGTVTEAFF
>TRBJ1-6|TRBD1|TRBV5-1|-
TGCGCCAGCAGCCCGCGGACAGGGGATAATTCACCCCTCCACTTT
CASSPRTGDNSPLHF
>TRBJ2-7|-|TRBV27|-
TGTGCCGAGGGGGCCTACGAGCAGTACTTC
CAEGAYEQYF
>TRBJ1-3|-|TRBV6-6|medium-sized
TGTGCCAGCATCCCTCCCGAAGGCACCATATATTTT
CASIPPEGTIYF
>TRBJ1-5|-|TRBV19|-
TGTGCCAGTAGTCGGGAAAGCAATCAGCCCCAGCATTTT
CASSRESNQPQHF
>TRBJ1-1|-|TRBV18|-
TGTGCCAGCTCACCTGGATGGGGGGCGATGAACACTGAAGCTTTCTTT
CASSPGWGAMNTEAFF
>TRBJ1-5|-|TRBV21-1|-
TGTGCCAGCAGTGCCGGGGCCAGGGATCAGCCCCAGCATTTT
CASSAGARDQPQHF
>TRBJ1-3|-|TRBV29-1|-
TGCAGCGTTGAGCCCGTAGGAGCTGGAAACACCATATATTTT
CSVEPVGAGNTIYF
>TRBJ1-2|TRBD1|TRBV28|-
TGTGCCAGCAGCCCGACAGGGCCTAACTATGGCTACACCTTC
CASSPTGPNYGYTF
>TRBJ1-5|-|TRBV13|-
TGTGCCAGCAGCTTAAGCAATCAGCCCCAGCATTTT
CASSLSNQPQHF
>TRBJ2-1|-|TRBV14|-
TGTGCCAGCAGCCTACGCTTCTCCTACAATGAGCAGTTCTTC
CASSLRFSYNEQFF
>TRBJ2-2|TRBD2|TRBV9|-
TGTGCCAGCAGCGTAGTGCGGGGGGCGAACACCGGGGAGCTGTTTTTT
CASSVVRGANTGELFF
>TRBJ1-3|TRBD1|TRBV20-1|-
TGCAGTGCGGGACAGGGAAACACCATATATTTT
CSAGQGNTIYF
>TRBJ1-5|TRBD1|TRBV27|-
TGTGCCAGCAGTTCGGACAGGGCGAGTCAGCCCCAGCATTTT
CASSSDRASQPQHF
>TRBJ2-1|TRBD1|TRBV27|-
TGTGCCAGCAGGCCCAAGGGGGACAGGGTGTTTCTAGATGAGCAGTTCTTC
CASRPKGDRVFLDEQFF
>TRBJ2-7|TRBD1|TRBV6-5|-
TGTGCCAGCAGTTACTCGGCGGCAGGGGGAATTTACGAGCAGTACTTC
CASSYSAAGGIYEQYF
>TRBJ2-5|-|TRBV6-6|-
TGTGCCAGCAGTGGGGACCAAGGGACCCAGTACTTC
CASSGDQGTQYF
>TRBJ1-6|-|TRBV7-9|once
TGTGCCAGCACCGCGGAGATCCCCTATAATTCACCCCTCCACTTT
CASTAEIPYNSPLHF
>TRBJ1-6|TRBD1|TRBV9|few
TGTGCCAGCAGCCAAGCCGGACAGGGGAATTCACCCCTCCACTTT
CASSQAGQGNSPLHF
>TRBJ1-1|TRBD1|TRBV5-1|few
TGCGCCAGCAGCCACCGGGGACAGTTGAACACTGAAGCTTTCTTT
CASSHRGQLNTEAFF
>TRBJ1-1|TRBD1|TRBV6-5|-
TGTGCCAGCAGTTACCCCGGGACAGGGGCTGAAGCTTTCTTT
CASSYPGTGAEAFF
>TRBJ1-2|TRBD1|TRBV7-9|-
TGTGCCAGCAGCTTCCCGGGACAGGGAACAGGTGGCTACACCTTC
CASSFPGQGTGGYTF
>TRBJ1-5|TRBD1|TRBV19|-
TGTGCCAGTAGTAGCGGGACAGAAACAGCCCAGCCCCAGCATTTT
CASSSGTETAQPQHF
>TRBJ1-2|TRBD1|TRBV5-6|-
TGTGCCAGCAGCTTTGGGTGGACAGGGGAGTATGGCTACACCTTC
CASSFGWTGEYGYTF
>TRBJ2-3|-|TRBV24-1|-
TGTGCCACCAGTGATTCAAGAGAGCAGGGGCATAGCACAGATACGCAGTATTTT
CATSDSREQGHSTDTQYF
>TRBJ1-1|-|TRBV30|-
TGTGCCTGGAGTGTACAAAGGGGCCACCCGTCGGGCACTGAAGCTTTCTTT
CAWSVQRGHPSGTEAFF
>TRBJ2-7|-|TRBV4-3|-
TGCGCCAGCAGCCAAGAGGCGGGCACTTCCTACGAGCAGTACTTC
CASSQEAGTSYEQYF
>TRBJ2-5|-|TRBV5-4|few
TGTGCCAGCAGCCTGGACGGGGGCCACCAAGAGACCCAGTACTTC
CASSLDGGHQETQYF
>TRBJ1-1|-|TRBV11-3|-
TGTGCCAGCAGCTATCAACAGGGTCGAACTGAAGCTTTCTTT
CASSYQQGRTEAFF
>TRBJ1-2|-|TRBV27|-
TGTGCCAGCAGTTTACTTCCGCGGGAGGGCTACACCTTC
CASSLLPREGYTF
>TRBJ2-7|-|TRBV15|-
TGTGCCACCAGCCCGGCAGGGGCCGACTACGAGCAGTACTTC
CATSPAGADYEQYF
>TRBJ2-3|-|TRBV4-3|-
TGCGCCAGCAGCCAAGATAGAGCAAGACTCACAGATACGCAGTATTTT
CASSQDRARLTDTQYF
>TRBJ1-2|-|TRBV27|-
TGTGCCAGCAGTCCAAAACAGACCGGAGGGTATGGCTACACCTTC
CASSPKQTGGYGYTF
>TRBJ1-2|TRBD1|TRBV27|-
TGTGCCAGCAGCCAGGGGGCAAGTTACACCTTC
CASSQGASYTF
>TRBJ1-3|-|TRBV11-3|-
TGTGCCAGCAGCTTAGACAGGTTCTTCTCTGGAAACACCATATATTTT
CASSLDRFFSGNTIYF
>TRBJ1-5|-|TRBV19|-
TGTGCCAGTAGTATAGGGGGGGCTCGACAGCCCCAGCATTTT
CASSIGGARQPQHF
>TRBJ1-1|-|TRBV5-1|-
TGCGCCAGCAACCCGGAGATGAACACTGAAGCTTTCTTT
CASNPEMNTEAFF
>TRBJ2-6|-|TRBV29-1|-
TGCAGCGTTATCGGTCATTTCAACGTCCTGACTTTC
CSVIGHFNVLTF
>TRBJ2-7|TRBD2|TRBV19|-
TGTGCCAGTAGTATAGCAGGGAGGGGCGACGAGCAGTACTTC
CASSIAGRGDEQYF
>TRBJ2-7|TRBD2|TRBV28|-
TGTGCCAGCAGTTCGACTAGCGGGGGAACCTACGAGCAGTACTTC
CASSSTSGGTYEQYF
>TRBJ1-2|TRBD1|TRBV5-1|-
TGCGCCAGCAGCCAAAGGACAGGGGAGGGGGCTGGCTACACCTTC
CASSQRTGEGAGYTF
>TRBJ1-1|-|TRBV19|-
TGTGCCAGTAGTATAGATCCCGACCGACCTGCTTTCTTT
CASSIDPDRPAFF
>TRBJ2-1|-|TRBV7-2|-
TGTGCCAGCATCATAGGGGTGGCCTACAATGAGCAGTTCTTC
CASIIGVAYNEQFF
>TRBJ1-2|-|TRBV18|-
TGTGCCAGCTCATGGACCGATGGCTACACCTTC
CASSWTDGYTF
>TRBJ2-7|-|TRBV28|-
TGTGCCAGCGGCGGCAACTACGAGCAGTACTTC
CASGGNYEQYF
>TRBJ2-6|TRBD1|TRBV6-5|-
TGTGCCAGCAGTTCACAGGGGGTTGGGGCCAACGTCCTGACTTTC
CASSSQGVGANVLTF
>TRBJ1-1|TRBD1|TRBV7-9|-
TGTGCCAGCAGCTACCGGGACAGGGGGGAAGTGGAAGCTTTCTTT
CASSYRDRGEVEAFF
>TRBJ2-5|TRBD2|TRBV7-2|-
TGTGCCAGCAGCTCCGGGGGGTGGGAGACCCAGTACTTC
CASSSGGWETQYF
>TRBJ1-3|TRBD1|TRBV6-5|-
TGTGCCAGCAACCTCAGGGGGCAAGGAAACACCATATATTTT
CASNLRGQGNTIYF
>TRBJ1-5|-|TRBV10-2|-
TGCGCCAGCAGATCGACGGTTAGCAATCAGCCCCAGCATTTT
CASRSTVSNQPQHF